This TCR beta chain was sequenced in a study of patients and donors after allogeneic stem cell transplantation. This CDR3 comprises 14 residues. Germline V gives CDR1 KGHSH, CDR2 LQKENI. The ends lost 0 bases at V and 2 bases at J; junction bases unmatched: 0. TCRdb independently ran MiXCR on the RT-PCR reads; one entry per CDR3 protein. The sample records about 960,000 distinct CDR3 sequences, more than 15% being singletons. This clonotype was seen a few times. The source of this sequence is a human donor who was either an allogeneic HSCT recipient or a stem cell or donor lymphocyte infusion donor (not recorded which). It is not recorded whose cells these are; they may come from a transplant donor. The chain carries TRBV18 and TRBJ2-5, with 7 bases lining up with TRBD1. Sample: blood, either unsorted or a sorted T cell fraction (not recorded which). The CDR3 DNA reads TGTGCCAGCTCACCACCGGGACAGCAAGAGACCCAGTACTTC. Protein: CASSPPGQQETQYF.